Below, 11 T cell receptor beta chains from the same sample are listed, as sequenced in a study of early T cells in non-severe SARS-CoV-2 infection. TCRdb fed the 5' RACE reads into MiXCR, producing one record per CDR3 protein. The sample lists tens of thousands of distinct CDR3 sequences, about 16% occurring once. The sample in question was whole blood, obtained at baseline. The receptors here all came from an adult who was a healthcare worker with PCR-confirmed SARS-CoV-2 infection or an uninfected control (not recorded which).

V gene TRBV10-1 combines with J gene TRBJ1-1, with TRBD1 as a possible D gene (5 bases). Germline loops: CDR1 WNHNN, CDR2 SYGVQD (reference sequence). Deletions cut 5 bases from V and 1 base from J, with 8 bases between. The CDR3 loop spans 13 amino acids. CDR3 coding DNA: TGCGCCAGCAGTTCCGACAGGAACACTGAAGCTTTCTTT. Translating it yields CASSSDRNTEAFF.

V is TRBV5-1 and J is TRBJ2-1; no definite D call. Germline CDR1 SGHRS, CDR2 YFSETQ. Trimming left V 2 bases short and J 3 bases short, with 12 bases between. This CDR3 region has 15 residues. The CDR3 DNA reads TGCGCCAGCAGCTTAGGTCAGGCGAACTACAATGAGCAGTTCTTC. Its translation is CASSLGQANYNEQFF. The full variable domain, completed using reference TRBV5-1 and TRBJ2-1, is KAGVTQTPRYLIKTRGQQVTLSCSPISGHRSVSWYQQTPGQGLQFLFEYFSETQRNKGNFPGRFSGRQFSNSRSEMNVSTLELGDSALYLCASSLGQANYNEQFFGPGTRLTVL.

The chain joins TRBV5-1 to TRBJ1-3; a weak D match, TRBD1 (5 bases). This CDR3 spans 14 amino acids. V gave up 4 bases and J gave up 4 bases, with 12 bases separating them. Germline CDR1 SGHRS, CDR2 YFSETQ. The CDR3 DNA is TGCGCCAGCAGCAGCGTCACAGGAGGAAACACCATATATTTT. It codes for CASSSVTGGNTIYF.

This clonotype has more than one count but fewer than ten. V and J are TRBV20-1 and TRBJ1-2, with D uncertain. There are 13 residues in the CDR3. V lost 6 bases to trimming and J lost 4 bases, with 15 bases between them. Germline V gene data show CDR1 as DFQATT and CDR2 as SNEGSKA (reference sequence). The CDR3: CSAQASSGYGYTF. The CDR3 region has the DNA TGCAGTGCCCAAGCCAGTTCGGGCTATGGCTACACCTTC.

V gene TRBV3-1 combines with J gene TRBJ2-7; no clear D. This CDR3 region has 14 residues. V was trimmed by 0 bases and J by 2 bases, leaving 8 bases between them. Germline V CDR1 and CDR2: LGHDT, YNNKEL (reference sequence). The DNA of the CDR3 is TGTGCCAGCAGCCAAGATTTAGGAGCCTACGAGCAGTACTTC. It specifies CASSQDLGAYEQYF.

The genes are TRBV19 and TRBJ1-5; D unresolved. The CDR3 has 11 amino acids. Trimming removed 8 bases from V and 5 bases from J, with 7 bases in between. The germline gives CDR1 LNHDA, CDR2 SQIVND (reference sequence). The CDR3 DNA reads as TGTGCCAGTGGTTCGGATCAGCCCCAGCATTTT. This codes for CASGSDQPQHF. The variable domain in full, with the rest retrieved from reference TRBV19 and TRBJ1-5, is DGGITQSPKYLFRKEGQNVTLSCEQNLNHDAMYWYRQDPGQGLRLIYYSQIVNDFQKGDIAEGYSVSREKKESFPLTVTSAQKNPTAFYLCASGSDQPQHFGDGTRLSIL.

J is TRBJ1-6 and V is TRBV12-3 or TRBV12-4; unclear D gene. This CDR3 has 12 residues. V lost 4 bases to trimming and J lost 10 bases, with 8 bases between them. Here the CDR3 DNA reads TGTGCCAGCAGTTCCCACAGCTCACCCCTCCACTTT. Translation: CASSSHSSPLHF.

The table lists this clonotype with many counts. The chain recombines TRBV13 with TRBJ2-6; 9 bases match TRBD2. CDR3 size: 17 residues. The ends lost 7 bases at V and 4 bases at J; junction bases unmatched: 11. Germline values: CDR1 PRHDT, CDR2 FYEKMQ (reference sequence). The CDR3 DNA reads as TGTGCCAGCACCTGGGCTAGCGGGATATCAGGGGCCAACGTCCTGACTTTC. Translation gives CASTWASGISGANVLTF.

The chain combines TRBV20-1 with TRBJ1-5, with D maybe TRBD1 (5 bases). The CDR3 contains 13 residues. Germline V gives CDR1 DFQATT, CDR2 SNEGSKA (reference sequence). The V end was cut by 6 bases, the J end by 6 bases, with 15 bases between. CDR3 DNA: TGCAGTGCCTTCGAAGGGGCAGGTCAGCCCCAGCATTTT. This encodes CSAFEGAGQPQHF.

In this sample, this clonotype turned up many times. The chain employs TRBV11-2 and TRBJ2-1; TRBD2 is a possible D gene (5 bases). The CDR3 extends over 16 amino acids. Trimming removed 7 bases at V and 0 bases at J, with 16 bases between. Germline V gene sequence: CDR1 SGHAT, CDR2 FQNNGV. CDR3 amino acids: CASTPQGAASYNEQFF. The DNA of the CDR3 is TGTGCCAGCACCCCTCAAGGAGCGGCCTCCTACAATGAGCAGTTCTTC.

CDR3 sequence (DNA): TGTGCCAGCAGGGATACCGGGACAGGGAGATACGAGCAGTACTTC. It codes for CASRDTGTGRYEQYF. The chain combines TRBV6-1 with TRBJ2-7, with TRBD1 matching over 9 bases. Germline CDR1 and CDR2: MNHNS and SASEGT. The length of the CDR3 is 15 residues. Trimming took 6 bases from V and 4 from J; bases not matched to a gene: 10.